This T cell receptor beta chain was recovered during a study of T-cell reconstitution after alpha-beta-depleted transplantation in children listed by TCRdb under 2016. Study-level background: The study quantitatively tracked T-cell immune reconstitution after TCRalphabeta/CD19-depleted allogeneic hematopoietic cell transplantation in children using TCR repertoire profiling.

The CDR3 spans 16 residues, from the cysteine through the phenylalanine. CDR3 DNA only is kept here, 48 bases in frame from base 1. Based on the germline V gene, the CDR1 and CDR2 sequences are SGHRS and YFSETQ. V is pared back by 0 bases and J by 3 bases, with 14 bases lying between the germline termini. The method behind the library was PCR. Instrument on record: Illumina HiSeq 2500. TCR library preparation used molecular barcoding, with unique molecular identifiers applied to normalize quantification of the TCRbeta repertoire. Using fastp trimming at Q25 and MiXCR clonotype assembly, TCRdb reanalyzed the public sequencing data and kept in-frame beta chains. Here each entry gathers all rows of one CDR3 protein and keeps the most common genes and DNA. This sample is represented by about 980,000 distinct CDR3 sequences; about 29% of them were singletons. The top ten clonotypes cover 28% of the sample.

Taken with the paper, the label for treatment or condition translates to: allogeneic hematopoietic cell transplantation with graft depleted of TCRalphabeta T cells and CD19 B cells. TCRalphabeta/CD19-depleted allogeneic hematopoietic cell grafts were given to the transplant recipients, all of whom were children. Broader findings and caveats from the paper: Over the following months the frequencies of hyperexpanded clones went down, and after one year T-cell counts and TCRbeta diversity were mostly credited to newly produced T cells. The high TCRbeta diversity at day 60 in some patients was ascribed to recipient T cells and intrathymic progenitors that had survived conditioning. The apparently early recovery of alphabetaT-cell counts about two months after transplant reportedly depended on only several hundred rapidly expanded clones that came from non-depleted graft cells.

Turning to this clonotype: Its binding antigen is unknown. Base qualities are not at hand, and no much larger clone is one base apart.

In this chain, TRBV5-1 is recombined with TRBJ2-3; a tentative D match to TRBD1 spans 5 bases. The sample in question was PBMCs, mostly from graft donor cells, obtained 360 days after TCRalphabeta/CD19-depleted stem cell transplant. This sequence originates from a boy younger than two who had a stem cell transplant for SCID, so the T cells may come from the graft donor. The DNA is TGCGCCAGCAGCTTGGCCGAGACAGTAATAACAGATACGCAGTATTTT. It translates to CASSLAETVITDTQYF.